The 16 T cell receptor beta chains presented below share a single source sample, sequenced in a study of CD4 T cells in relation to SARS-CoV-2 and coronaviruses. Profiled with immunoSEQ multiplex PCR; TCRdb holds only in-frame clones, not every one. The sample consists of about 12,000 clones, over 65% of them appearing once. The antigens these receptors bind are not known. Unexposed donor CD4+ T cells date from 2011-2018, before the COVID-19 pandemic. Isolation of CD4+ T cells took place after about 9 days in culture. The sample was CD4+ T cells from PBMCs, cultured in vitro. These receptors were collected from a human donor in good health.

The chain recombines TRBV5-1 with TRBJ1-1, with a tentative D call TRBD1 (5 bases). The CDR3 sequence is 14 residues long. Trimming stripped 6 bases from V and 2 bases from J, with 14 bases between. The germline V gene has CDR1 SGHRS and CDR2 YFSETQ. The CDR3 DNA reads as TGCGCCAGCAAAGTTGGGACCGCTAACACTGAAGCTTTCTTT. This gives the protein CASKVGTANTEAFF. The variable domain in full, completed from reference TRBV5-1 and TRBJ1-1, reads KAGVTQTPRYLIKTRGQQVTLSCSPISGHRSVSWYQQTPGQGLQFLFEYFSETQRNKGNFPGRFSGRQFSNSRSEMNVSTLELGDSALYLCASKVGTANTEAFFGQGTRLTVV.

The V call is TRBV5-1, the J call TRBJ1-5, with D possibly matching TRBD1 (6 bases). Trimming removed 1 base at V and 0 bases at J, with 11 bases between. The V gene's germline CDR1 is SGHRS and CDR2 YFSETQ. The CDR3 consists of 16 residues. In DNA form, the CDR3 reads TGCGCCAGCAGCTTGTCAGGGGATTATAGCAATCAGCCCCAGCATTTT. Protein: CASSLSGDYSNQPQHF. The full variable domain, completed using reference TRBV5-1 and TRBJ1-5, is KAGVTQTPRYLIKTRGQQVTLSCSPISGHRSVSWYQQTPGQGLQFLFEYFSETQRNKGNFPGRFSGRQFSNSRSEMNVSTLELGDSALYLCASSLSGDYSNQPQHFGDGTRLSIL.

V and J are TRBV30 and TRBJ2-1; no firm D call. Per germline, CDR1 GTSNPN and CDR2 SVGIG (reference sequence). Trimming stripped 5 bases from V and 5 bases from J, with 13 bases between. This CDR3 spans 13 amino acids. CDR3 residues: CAWWSQENNEQFF. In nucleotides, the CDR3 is TGTGCCTGGTGGTCCCAGGAAAACAATGAGCAGTTCTTC.

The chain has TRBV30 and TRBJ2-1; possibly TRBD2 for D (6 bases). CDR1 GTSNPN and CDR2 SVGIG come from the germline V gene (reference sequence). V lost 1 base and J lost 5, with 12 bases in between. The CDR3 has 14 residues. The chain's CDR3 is CAWSGGTKHNEQFF. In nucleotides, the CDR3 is TGTGCCTGGAGTGGCGGGACGAAACACAATGAGCAGTTCTTC.

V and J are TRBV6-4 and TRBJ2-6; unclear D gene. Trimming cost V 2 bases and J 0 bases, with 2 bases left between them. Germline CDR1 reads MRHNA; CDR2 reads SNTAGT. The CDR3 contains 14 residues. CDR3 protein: CASSDGSGANVLTF. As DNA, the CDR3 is TGTGCCAGCAGTGACGGCTCTGGGGCCAACGTCCTGACTTTC.

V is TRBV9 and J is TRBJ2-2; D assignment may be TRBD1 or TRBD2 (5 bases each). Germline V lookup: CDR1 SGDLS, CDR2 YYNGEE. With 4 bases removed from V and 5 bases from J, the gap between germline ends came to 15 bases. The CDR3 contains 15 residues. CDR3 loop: CASSQKAGSTGELFF. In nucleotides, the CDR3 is TGTGCCAGCAGCCAAAAGGCAGGGAGTACCGGGGAGCTGTTTTTT. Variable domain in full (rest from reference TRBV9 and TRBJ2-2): DSGVTQTPKHLITATGQRVTLRCSPRSGDLSVYWYQQSLDQGLQFLIQYYNGEERAKGNILERFSAQQFPDLHSELNLSSLELGDSALYFCASSQKAGSTGELFFGEGSRLTVL.

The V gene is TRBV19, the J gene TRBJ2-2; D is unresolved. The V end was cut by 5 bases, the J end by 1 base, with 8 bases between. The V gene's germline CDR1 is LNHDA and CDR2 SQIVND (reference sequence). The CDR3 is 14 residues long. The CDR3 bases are TGTGCCAGTAGTGGCGCTCTGAACACCGGGGAGCTGTTTTTT. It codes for CASSGALNTGELFF.

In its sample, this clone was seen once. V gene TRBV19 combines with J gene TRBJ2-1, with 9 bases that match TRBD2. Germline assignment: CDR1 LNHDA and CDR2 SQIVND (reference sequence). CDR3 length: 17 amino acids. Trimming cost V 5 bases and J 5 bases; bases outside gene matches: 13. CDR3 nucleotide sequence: TGTGCCAGTAGTTCACCCCCGGGACTAGCAGTAGACAATGAGCAGTTCTTC. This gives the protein CASSSPPGLAVDNEQFF.

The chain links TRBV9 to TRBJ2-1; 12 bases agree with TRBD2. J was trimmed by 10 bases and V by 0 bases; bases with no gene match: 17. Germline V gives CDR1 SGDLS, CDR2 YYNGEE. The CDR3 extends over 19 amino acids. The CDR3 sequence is CASSVDIESLGLAGREQFF. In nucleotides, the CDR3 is TGTGCCAGCAGCGTAGATATAGAGTCGTTGGGACTAGCGGGTCGGGAGCAGTTCTTC.

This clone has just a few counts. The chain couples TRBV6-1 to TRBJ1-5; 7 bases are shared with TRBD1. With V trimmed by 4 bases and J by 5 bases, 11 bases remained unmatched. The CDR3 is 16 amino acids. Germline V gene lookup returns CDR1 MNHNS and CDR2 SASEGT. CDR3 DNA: TGTGCCAGCAGTGCCCGATCCGGGACAGAAGATCAGCCCCAGCATTTT. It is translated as CASSARSGTEDQPQHF.

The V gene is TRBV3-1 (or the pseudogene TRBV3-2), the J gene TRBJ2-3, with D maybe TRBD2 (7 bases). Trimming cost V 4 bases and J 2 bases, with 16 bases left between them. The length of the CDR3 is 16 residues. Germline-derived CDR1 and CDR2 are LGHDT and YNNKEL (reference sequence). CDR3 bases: TGTGCCAGCAGCCGACACCCGGGGGGCCCCACAGATACGCAGTATTTT. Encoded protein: CASSRHPGGPTDTQYF.

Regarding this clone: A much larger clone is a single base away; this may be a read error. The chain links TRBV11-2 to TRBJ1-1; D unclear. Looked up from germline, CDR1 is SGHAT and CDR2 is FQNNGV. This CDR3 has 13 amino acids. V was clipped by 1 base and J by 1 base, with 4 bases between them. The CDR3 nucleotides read TGTGCCAGCAGCTTAGCTGGGAACACTGAAGCTTTCTTT. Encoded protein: CASSLAGNTEAFF.

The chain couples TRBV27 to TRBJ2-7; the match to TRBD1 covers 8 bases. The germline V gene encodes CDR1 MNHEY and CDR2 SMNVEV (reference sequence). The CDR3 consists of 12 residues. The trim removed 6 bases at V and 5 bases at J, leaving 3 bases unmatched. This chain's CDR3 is CASRTGAHEQYF. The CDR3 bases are TGTGCCAGCAGGACAGGGGCCCACGAGCAGTACTTC.

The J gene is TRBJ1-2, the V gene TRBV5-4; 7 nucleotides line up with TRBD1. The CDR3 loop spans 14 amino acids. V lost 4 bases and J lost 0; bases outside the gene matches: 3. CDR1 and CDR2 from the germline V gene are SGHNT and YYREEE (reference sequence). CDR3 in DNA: TGTGCCAGCAGCATCCAGGGGGCTAACTATGGCTACACCTTC. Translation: CASSIQGANYGYTF.

The DNA of the CDR3 is TGTGCCAGCTCACCGGACAGTTCCAGCTCCTACGAGCAGTACTTC. Protein product: CASSPDSSSSYEQYF. This chain connects TRBV18 to TRBJ2-7; tentatively, D is TRBD1 (6 bases). The CDR3 covers 15 residues. From germline, CDR1 is KGHSH and CDR2 LQKENI. V lost 3 bases and J 0 bases, leaving 12 bases between the germline ends.

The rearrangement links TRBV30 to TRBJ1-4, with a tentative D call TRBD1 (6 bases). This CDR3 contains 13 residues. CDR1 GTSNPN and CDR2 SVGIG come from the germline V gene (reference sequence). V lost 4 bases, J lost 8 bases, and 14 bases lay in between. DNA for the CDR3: TGTGCCTGGAACGGGGGCTGGGAAGAAAAACTGTTTTTT. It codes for CAWNGGWEEKLFF.